This T cell receptor (beta chain) was observed in a study of T-cell reconstitution after alpha-beta-depleted transplantation in children. CDR3 length: 15 residues. Trimming left V 4 bases short and J 0 bases short, with 9 bases between. The germline gives CDR1 MNHEY, CDR2 SVGAGI. For TCRbeta, the library was prepared with unique molecular identifiers. TCRdb itself ran the PCR reads through MiXCR, one entry per CDR3 protein. The sample includes about 600,000 distinct CDR3 sequences, approximately 10% of them seen just once. With regard to this clonotype: This sequence may be a read error, since a much larger clone differs from it by one base.

Sample: PBMCs from the stem cell graft donor, taken from the stem cell graft. The V gene is TRBV6-5, the J gene TRBJ2-2; D is unresolved. The sequence was collected from a human donor who donated a stem cell graft to a child with acute myeloid leukemia. The CDR3 nucleotides are TGTGCCAGCAGTTCTAGGAACGCGAACACCGGGGAGCTGTTTTTT. Amino acid sequence: CASSSRNANTGELFF.